What follows are 19 T cell receptor beta chains derived from one specimen sequenced in a study of blood T cell repertoires in COVID-19. The repertoire was sequenced with immunoSEQ multiplex PCR; TCRdb's copy has only in-frame clones and lacks some. The repertoire holds tens of thousands of clones, with roughly nine tenths as singletons. Sequencing input: peripheral blood. The receptors stem from an elderly man in a cohort sampled during active COVID-19.

The chain recombines TRBV6-5 with TRBJ1-3; 7 bases agree with TRBD1. CDR1 is MNHEY and CDR2 is SVGAGI in the germline V gene. V gave up 2 bases and J gave up 7 bases; unmatched junction bases: 5. The CDR3 is made up of 14 amino acids. Written as DNA, the CDR3 is TGTGCCAGCAGTTACGGCAGGGGGAAGAACACCATATATTTT. This gives the protein CASSYGRGKNTIYF.

This clone has a handful of counts. The rearrangement links TRBV24-1 to TRBJ2-1; D is perhaps TRBD2 (5 bases). Trimming removed 9 bases at V and 5 bases at J, with 16 bases between. From germline, CDR1 is KGHDR and CDR2 SFDVKD. CDR3 length equals 14 residues. Here the CDR3 DNA reads TGTGCCACCGGTAGCGAGGGTGGAAACAATGAGCAGTTCTTC. Encoded protein: CATGSEGGNNEQFF.

The CDR3 loop reads CSVGQGSPWSYEQYF. The DNA for the CDR3 is TGCAGCGTTGGTCAGGGCAGTCCATGGTCCTACGAGCAGTACTTC. This sequence joins TRBV29-1 and TRBJ2-7, with a possible D match to TRBD1 (5 bases). The CDR3 sequence is 15 residues long. Germline V gene sequence: CDR1 SQVTM, CDR2 ANQGSEA. V was shortened by 4 bases and J by 1 base, with 17 bases between the two germline ends.

This rearrangement joins TRBV21-1 to TRBJ2-3; TRBD1 was called by the table and not checked on the DNA. TRBV21-1 is given as a pseudogene. The CDR3 contains 15 residues. The CDR3 spells CASSKDRGNTDTQYF. The CDR3 DNA follows: TGTGCCAGCAGCAAAGACAGGGGAAACACAGATACGCAGTATTTT.

The rearrangement joins TRBV7-9 to TRBJ2-1; TRBD2 agrees at 15 bases. CDR1 and CDR2 (germline): SEHNR, FQNEAQ (reference sequence). The CDR3 runs to 18 residues. V gave up 5 bases and J gave up 3 bases; unmatched junction bases: 8. The CDR3: CASSPGTSGGSSYNEQFF. CDR3 DNA: TGTGCCAGCAGCCCGGGGACTAGCGGGGGGTCAAGCTACAATGAGCAGTTCTTC.

The chain links TRBV5-1 to TRBJ2-3, with 10 bases lining up with TRBD2. Trimming took 0 bases from V and 4 from J; bases not matched to a gene: 5. This CDR3 comprises 16 residues. CDR1 is SGHRS and CDR2 is YFSETQ in the germline V gene. The CDR3 spells CASSLASGGASDTQYF. The CDR3 nucleotides read TGCGCCAGCAGCTTGGCCAGCGGGGGGGCATCAGATACGCAGTATTTT.

The chain joins TRBV24-1 to TRBJ2-5; 8 bases map to TRBD2. This CDR3 spans 17 amino acids. V lost 3 bases and J lost 5; bases outside the gene matches: 13. Germline V gene data show CDR1 as KGHDR and CDR2 as SFDVKD. The CDR3 protein is CATSDHLGTRRPETQYF. The CDR3 DNA follows: TGTGCCACCAGTGATCACCTTGGGACTAGGCGACCGGAGACCCAGTACTTC.

The chain is built from TRBV6-5 and TRBJ2-5; 8 nucleotides agree with TRBD1. The ends lost 8 bases at V and 2 bases at J; junction bases unmatched: 10. Germline V lookup: CDR1 MNHEY, CDR2 SVGAGI. The CDR3 has 15 amino acids. CDR3 DNA: TGTGCCAGCTCTCGCACAGGGGGAAAGCAAGAGACCCAGTACTTC. It codes for CASSRTGGKQETQYF.

The chain uses TRBV28 and TRBJ1-6; the D gene is possibly TRBD1 (6 bases). This CDR3 spans 13 amino acids. The V end was cut by 6 bases, the J end by 9 bases, with 12 bases between. Germline assignment: CDR1 MDHEN and CDR2 SYDVKM. CDR3 DNA sequence: TGTGCCAGCAGAACAGGGATTCGTTCACCCCTCCACTTT. Encoded protein: CASRTGIRSPLHF.

V usage is TRBV19 and J usage is TRBJ2-1, with TRBD1 matching over 7 bases. This CDR3 spans 16 amino acids. Germline CDR1 LNHDA, CDR2 SQIVND (reference sequence). With 1 base clipped from V and 3 bases from J, the junction kept 6 bases outside the gene matches. The DNA for the CDR3 is TGTGCCAGTAGTATAGGAGGGACAGACCTCTACAATGAGCAGTTCTTC. It is translated as CASSIGGTDLYNEQFF.

This chain uses TRBV7-2 with TRBJ2-2; 10 positions agree with TRBD2. Germline values: CDR1 SGHTA, CDR2 FQGNSA. The CDR3 is 16 residues long. With 5 bases clipped from V and 1 base from J, the junction kept 4 bases outside the gene matches. The CDR3 is CASSPRTSGNTGELFF. DNA of the CDR3: TGTGCCAGCAGCCCAAGGACTAGCGGGAACACCGGGGAGCTGTTTTTT. Drawing the rest from reference TRBV7-2 and TRBJ2-2, the complete variable domain is GAGVSQSPSNKVTEKGKDVELRCDPISGHTALYWYRQSLGQGLEFLIYFQGNSAPDKSGLPSDRFSAERTGGSVSTLTIQRTQQEDSAVYLCASSPRTSGNTGELFFGEGSRLTVL.

This clone is a singleton in its sample. The rearrangement joins TRBV6-1 to TRBJ2-5; D is unclear. The CDR3 extends over 16 amino acids. The germline V gene encodes CDR1 MNHNS and CDR2 SASEGT. V lost 3 bases and J 1 base, leaving 15 bases between the germline ends. The CDR3 DNA follows: TGTGCCAGCAGTGATGCACCCAACACCTCCCAAGAGACCCAGTACTTC. The encoded protein is CASSDAPNTSQETQYF.

CDR3: CASSEGATYEQYF. For the CDR3, the DNA is TGTGCCAGCAGCGAGGGGGCTACCTACGAGCAGTACTTC. The V gene is TRBV11-3, the J gene TRBJ2-7, with 7 bases lining up with TRBD1. Germline CDR1 and CDR2: SGHNT and YENEEA. CDR3 length: 13 residues. With V trimmed by 5 bases and J by 2 bases, 3 bases remained unmatched.

The chain combines TRBV6-5 with TRBJ2-3; 7 positions agree with TRBD2. Trimming removed 7 bases from V and 2 bases from J; junction bases left unmatched: 6. The CDR3 sequence is 14 residues long. Germline loops: CDR1 MNHEY, CDR2 SVGAGI. The CDR3 is CASTDGRPTDTQYF. The CDR3 DNA reads as TGTGCCAGCACCGACGGGAGGCCCACAGATACGCAGTATTTT.

The chain recombines TRBV4-1 with TRBJ2-3; 12 nucleotides line up with TRBD2. There are 17 residues in the CDR3. The J segment lost 9 bases and the V segment lost 4 bases, leaving 14 bases of the junction unmatched. Germline CDR1 is MGHRA and CDR2 is YSYEKL. Here the CDR3 DNA reads TGCGCCAGCAGCCCGGAACTAGCGGGGGGCCTTTTTGTGACGCAGTATTTT. It yields the protein CASSPELAGGLFVTQYF.

This rearrangement joins TRBV15 to TRBJ1-3; D is possibly TRBD1 (5 bases). Trimming took off 4 bases at V and 1 base at J, with 11 bases between the two ends. Per the germline V gene, CDR1 is LNHNV and CDR2 is YYDKDF (reference sequence). The CDR3 covers 15 residues. The CDR3 DNA reads TGTGCCACCAGCAAGGGGTGGACATCTGGAAACACCATATATTTT. Translating it yields CATSKGWTSGNTIYF.

J is TRBJ2-7 and V is TRBV27; 12 positions agree with TRBD1. After removal of 4 bases from V and 5 bases from J, the junction contained 3 bases not matched to a gene. Germline CDR1 and CDR2: MNHEY and SMNVEV (reference sequence). The CDR3 is 14 residues long. The CDR3 protein is CASSWGQGANEQYF. The CDR3 bases are TGTGCCAGCAGTTGGGGACAGGGGGCTAACGAGCAGTACTTC.

The table lists this clone with a count of one. The V and J genes are TRBV9 and TRBJ2-1; 8 positions match TRBD1. Germline values: CDR1 SGDLS, CDR2 YYNGEE. Unmatched junction bases numbered 6, after V lost 5 bases and J lost 2 bases. The CDR3 has 15 residues. CDR3 loop: CASSGTTGAYNEQFF. In DNA form, the CDR3 reads TGTGCCAGCAGTGGAACGACAGGGGCCTACAATGAGCAGTTCTTC.

The chain couples TRBV11-3 to TRBJ2-1; maybe TRBD2 (6 bases). This CDR3 contains 15 residues. Germline CDR1 reads SGHNT; CDR2 reads YENEEA. Trimming stripped 1 base from V and 2 bases from J, with 9 bases between. This chain's CDR3 is CASSLAGETYNEQFF. In DNA, the CDR3 is TGTGCCAGCAGCTTAGCGGGAGAGACCTACAATGAGCAGTTCTTC.